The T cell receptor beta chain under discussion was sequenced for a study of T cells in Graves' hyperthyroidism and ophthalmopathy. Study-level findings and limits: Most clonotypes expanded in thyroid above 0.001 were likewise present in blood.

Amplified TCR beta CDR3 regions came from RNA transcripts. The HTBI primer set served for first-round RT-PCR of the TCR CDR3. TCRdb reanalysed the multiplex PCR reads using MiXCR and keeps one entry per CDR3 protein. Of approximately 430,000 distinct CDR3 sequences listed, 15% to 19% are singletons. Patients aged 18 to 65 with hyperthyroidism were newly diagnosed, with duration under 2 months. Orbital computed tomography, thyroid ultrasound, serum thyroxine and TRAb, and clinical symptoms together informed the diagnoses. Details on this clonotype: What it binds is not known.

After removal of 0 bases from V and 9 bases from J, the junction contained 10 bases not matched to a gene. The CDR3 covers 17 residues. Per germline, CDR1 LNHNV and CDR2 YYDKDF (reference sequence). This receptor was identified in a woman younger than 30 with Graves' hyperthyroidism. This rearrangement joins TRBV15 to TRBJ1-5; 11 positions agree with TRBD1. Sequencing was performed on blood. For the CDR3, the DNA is TGTGCCACCAGCAGAGAAGGTGGACAGGGGGCCCGGAGGCCCCAGCATTTT. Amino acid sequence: CATSREGGQGARRPQHF.